Listed below are T cell receptor beta chains from one sample, sequenced in a study of T cell repertoires in cytomegalovirus infection. TCRdb recomputed calls from the reads with MiXCR, one row per CDR3 protein. The repertoire holds more than 650,000 distinct CDR3 sequences, roughly 36% seen once, with 2.5% to 3.5% in the top ten. Input material: PBMCs. Receptors were obtained from a human donor in good health (CMV status not recorded). Some clones in this sample may be carry-over from other donors' samples. CDR3s include the opening cysteine and the closing phenylalanine or tryptophan. D genes are given only for firm matches. Not every row has a clone size; where given, it reads once, few, many or a size class.

V gene	J gene	D gene	clone size	CDR3 DNA	CDR3 protein
TRBV6-1	TRBJ2-1	TRBD2	few	TGTGCCAGCAGTGACAAACTAGCGGGAGGGCTGGAAGAGCAGTTCTTC	CASSDKLAGGLEEQFF
TRBV6-6	TRBJ1-2	TRBD1	NA	TGTGCCAGCAGCGACAGGGGCTTTAATGGCTACACCTTC	CASSDRGFNGYTF
TRBV11-2	TRBJ2-3	NA	few	TGTGCCAGCAGCCGCCTTTTGCGGGGGCTAGAAGATACGCAGTATTTT	CASSRLLRGLEDTQYF
TRBV7-9	TRBJ1-5	TRBD1	few	TGTGCCAGCTCCTTGACAGGGCGGAATCAGCCCCAGCATTTT	CASSLTGRNQPQHF
TRBV28	TRBJ1-5	NA	NA	TGTGCCAGCAGTTTATTCATTCAGGGGCAGCCCCAGCATTTT	CASSLFIQGQPQHF
TRBV10-2	TRBJ2-7	NA	few	TGCGCCAGCAGTGAGTCTTACAGGGACGAGCAGTACTTC	CASSESYRDEQYF
TRBV7-3	TRBJ2-6	TRBD1	NA	TGTGCCAGCAGCTCGAGACAGGGCCATTCAGGGGCCAACGTCCTGACTTTC	CASSSRQGHSGANVLTF
TRBV7-2	TRBJ2-5	NA	NA	TGTGCCAGCAGCACGCGACCCAGGGAGACCCAGTCCTTC	CASSTRPRETQSF
TRBV19	TRBJ1-5	NA	NA	TGTGCCAGTAGTATCGGGGGGGAGCGGATTAGCAATCAGCCCCAGCATTTT	CASSIGGERISNQPQHF
TRBV7-6	TRBJ2-3	NA	NA	TGTGCCAGCAGCTCCAGGGTGGATACGCAGTATTTT	CASSSRVDTQYF
TRBV28	TRBJ1-5	NA	NA	TGTGCCGGAGGGCCAGGGTTCGGCAATCAGCCCCAGCATTTT	CAGGPGFGNQPQHF
TRBV6-6	TRBJ2-1	TRBD2	few	TGTGCCAGCAGTTACGTAGCGGGGGGGGACAATGAGCAGTTCTTC	CASSYVAGGDNEQFF
TRBV3-1	TRBJ2-7	NA	NA	TGTGCCAGCAGCCCCAATCGGGGATTAACCTACGAGCAGTACTTC	CASSPNRGLTYEQYF
TRBV20-1	TRBJ1-1	NA	NA	TGCAGTGCTCAGCCCGGCACTGAAGCTTTCTTT	CSAQPGTEAFF
TRBV19	TRBJ2-7	TRBD1	few	TGTGCCAGTAGTACCGGAGGGACAGGCTTGGCCTACGAGCAGTACTTC	CASSTGGTGLAYEQYF
TRBV27	TRBJ1-5	NA	many	TGTGCCAGCAGTTTATCGAGGGGTAGCAATCAGCCCCAGCATTTT	CASSLSRGSNQPQHF
TRBV29-1	TRBJ2-3	TRBD2	many	TGCAGCGTTTTGGAGGGGCTAGCGGGAGTCCGGGGCAGCACAGATACGCAGTATTTT	CSVLEGLAGVRGSTDTQYF
TRBV11-2	TRBJ1-3	NA	few	TGTGCCAGCAGCCCCTCGGCTGGAAACACCATATATTTT	CASSPSAGNTIYF
TRBV28	TRBJ2-7	NA	NA	TGTGCCAGCAGGGCCTCGGGCTACGAGCAGTACTTC	CASRASGYEQYF
TRBV10-3	TRBJ1-6	NA	few	TGTGCCACCCTAGCGGGGGTCGATTCACCCCTCCACTTT	CATLAGVDSPLHF
TRBV12-3/TRBV12-4	TRBJ1-3	NA	few	TGTGCCAGCAGCCCTAACAGGGCTCTTGGAAACACCATATATTTT	CASSPNRALGNTIYF
TRBV7-6	TRBJ1-5	NA	NA	TGTGCCAGCAGCTTAGAAGGGGGGGTCTATAGCAATCAGCCCCAGCATTTT	CASSLEGGVYSNQPQHF